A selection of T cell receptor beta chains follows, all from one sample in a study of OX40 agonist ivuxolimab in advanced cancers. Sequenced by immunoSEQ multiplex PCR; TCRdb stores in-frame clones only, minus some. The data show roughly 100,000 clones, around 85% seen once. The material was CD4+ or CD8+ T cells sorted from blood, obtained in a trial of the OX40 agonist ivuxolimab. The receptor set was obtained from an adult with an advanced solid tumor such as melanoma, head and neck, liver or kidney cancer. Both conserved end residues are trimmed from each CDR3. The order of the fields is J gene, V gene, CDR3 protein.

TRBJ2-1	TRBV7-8	ASSSRSRRGRVGDEQF
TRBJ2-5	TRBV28	ASSFMGTGIETQY
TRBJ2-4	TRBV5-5	ASSFRAENIQY
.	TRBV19	ASSIGTGGVYEQY
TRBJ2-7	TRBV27	ASRSAYNPRGQGNQY
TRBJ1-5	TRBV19	ASSPQELGTDDRQPQH
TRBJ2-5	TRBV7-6	ASSLAAGNQETQY
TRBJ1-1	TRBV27	ASSWGINRNTEAF
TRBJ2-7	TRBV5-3	ASGAIYEQY
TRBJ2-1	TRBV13	ASSTPGLAGYNEQF
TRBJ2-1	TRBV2	ASSETRRSYNEQF
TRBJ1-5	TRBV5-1	ASSPGQGVQPQH
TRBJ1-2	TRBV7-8	ASSLVSSTLGYGYT
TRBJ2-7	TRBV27	ASSGLVNYEQY
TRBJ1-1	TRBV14	ASSQDQGSEAF
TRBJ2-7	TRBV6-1	ASSEAVGRLREQY
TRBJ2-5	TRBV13	ASSSYRTSQETQY
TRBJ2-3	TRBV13	ASSLGGSEIDTQY
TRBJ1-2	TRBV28	ASSLPTGRERGYT
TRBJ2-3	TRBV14	ASSPPVGTGAPDTQY
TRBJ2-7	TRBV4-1	ASSQEPLAGLGSSYEQY
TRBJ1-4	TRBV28	ASRGWEKLF
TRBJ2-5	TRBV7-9	ASSLSPRGRAIVQETQY
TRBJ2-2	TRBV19	ASRYRRGQGLPNTGELF
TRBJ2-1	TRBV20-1	SADPGPEQF
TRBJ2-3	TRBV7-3	ASSFPRGSGGHASTDTQY
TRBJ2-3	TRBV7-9	ASGLGSTDTQY
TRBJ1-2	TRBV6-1	ASSESGQGYGYT
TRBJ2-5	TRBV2	AGGRVHQETQY
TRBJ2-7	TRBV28	ASLPGFSSYEQY
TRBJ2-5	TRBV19	ASSIVAGRGKETQY
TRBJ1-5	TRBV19	ASTAWGVVDQPQH
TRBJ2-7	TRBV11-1	ASSSTSGTRSYEQY
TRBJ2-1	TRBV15	ATSDRTGLRHKF
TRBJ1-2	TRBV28	ASSFPAQTPYAYD
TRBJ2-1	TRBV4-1	ASSRTSGRENEQF
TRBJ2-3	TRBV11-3	ASRPRTGGIDTQY
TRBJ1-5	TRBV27	ASTGDSNQPQH
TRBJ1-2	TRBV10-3	AAGQPSYGYT
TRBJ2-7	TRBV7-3	ASSPRADEQY
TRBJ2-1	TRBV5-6	ASSPDRDNEQF
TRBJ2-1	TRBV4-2	ASSQGVGTSGYNEQF
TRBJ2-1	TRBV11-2	ASSLRSPSGEQF
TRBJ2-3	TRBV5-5	ASSLAGRGPDTQY
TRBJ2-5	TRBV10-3	AISPGQGPAGVVETQY
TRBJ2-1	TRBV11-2	ASSLPGNEQF
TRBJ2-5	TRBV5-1	ASSSGLVSGGETQY
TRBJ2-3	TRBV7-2	ASRRIGHSTDTQY
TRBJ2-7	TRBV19	ASSRGQRVHEQY
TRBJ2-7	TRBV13	ASSSGLAIVSYEQY
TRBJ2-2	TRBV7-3	ASSPEADSGELF
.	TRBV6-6	ASSAGSVGYEQY
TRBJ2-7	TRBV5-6	ASSFRDEQY